A single sample is the source of the 21 T cell receptor beta chains below, sequenced in a study of shared clonotypes between healthy human individuals. Measured with immunoSEQ multiplex PCR; TCRdb has only the in-frame clones, and not every one. The sample consists of about 2.5 million clones, 92% of them appearing once. The source material was naive CD4+ T cells from PBMCs. Subset noted: CD45RA+ positively selected. These receptors all stem from a man younger than 35 in good health. Some clones in this sample may be carry-over from other donors' samples.

The chain uses TRBV9 and TRBJ2-3; weak D call: TRBD2 (6 bases). Germline CDR1 SGDLS, CDR2 YYNGEE. V lost 2 bases and J 0 bases, leaving 13 bases between the germline ends. The CDR3 sequence is 16 residues long. The CDR3: CASSVNSGSSTDTQYF. Written as DNA, the CDR3 is TGTGCCAGCAGCGTGAATAGCGGATCTAGCACAGATACGCAGTATTTT.

This rearrangement joins TRBV2 to TRBJ2-5, with 13 bases that match TRBD2. The germline V gene has CDR1 SNHLY and CDR2 FYNNEI. The CDR3 has 16 amino acids. The V gene end was trimmed by 4 bases and the J gene end by 6 bases; junction bases not matched to a gene: 8. The CDR3 spells CASSAGLAGAGQTQYF. The CDR3 region has the DNA TGTGCCAGCAGTGCCGGACTAGCGGGAGCAGGGCAGACCCAGTACTTC. The full variable domain, completed using reference TRBV2 and TRBJ2-5, is EPEVTQTPSHQVTQMGQEVILRCVPISNHLYFYWYRQILGQKVEFLVSFYNNEISEKSEIFDDQFSVERPDGSNFTLKIRSTKLEDSAMYFCASSAGLAGAGQTQYFGPGTRLLVL.

The rearrangement uses TRBV5-1 and TRBJ2-5, with TRBD2 identical over 11 bases. From germline, CDR1 is SGHRS and CDR2 YFSETQ. The CDR3 covers 15 residues. The ends lost 3 bases at V and 3 bases at J; junction bases unmatched: 4. The CDR3 region has the DNA TGCGCCAGCAGCTCAGTAGCGGGAGGGGAAGAGACCCAGTACTTC. The encoded protein is CASSSVAGGEETQYF.

The chain couples TRBV5-6 to TRBJ1-5, with D unclear. Between the trimmed V and J ends, which lost 3 bases and 4 bases, there was a span of 14 bases. The CDR3 is made up of 15 amino acids. Germline V gene sequence: CDR1 SGHDT, CDR2 YYEEEE. CDR3 protein: CASSSRGIKNQPQHF. CDR3 nucleotides: TGTGCCAGCAGCTCGAGAGGTATCAAGAATCAGCCCCAGCATTTT.

This chain uses TRBV9 with TRBJ1-1; D is perhaps TRBD1 (6 bases). V was clipped by 2 bases and J by 6 bases, with 17 bases between them. This CDR3 contains 15 residues. The germline gives CDR1 SGDLS, CDR2 YYNGEE. The CDR3 spells CASSVETGAIAEAFF. CDR3 coding DNA: TGTGCCAGCAGCGTCGAGACAGGAGCGATCGCTGAAGCTTTCTTT. The entire variable domain, with the rest obtained from reference TRBV9 and TRBJ1-1, is as follows: DSGVTQTPKHLITATGQRVTLRCSPRSGDLSVYWYQQSLDQGLQFLIQYYNGEERAKGNILERFSAQQFPDLHSELNLSSLELGDSALYFCASSVETGAIAEAFFGQGTRLTVV.

The chain joins TRBV4-2 to TRBJ2-5; D possibly corresponds to TRBD1 (6 bases). CDR3 size: 15 residues. Germline V gives CDR1 LGHNA, CDR2 YNFKEQ. The V and J ends lost 4 bases and 3 bases respectively, with 15 bases between them. The CDR3 sequence is CASSRDTGRKETQYF. CDR3 sequence (DNA): TGTGCCAGCAGCCGGGACACGGGACGGAAAGAGACCCAGTACTTC.

This chain joins TRBV6-6 and TRBJ1-2; no clear D gene. Trimming shortened V by 6 bases and J by 8 bases, and 19 bases separated the two germline ends. Germline V gene lookup returns CDR1 MNHNY and CDR2 SVGAGI (reference sequence). The CDR3 covers 14 residues. The CDR3, as DNA: TGTGCCAGCAGGACCGCTGCTACCCAGAACGGCTACACCTTC. It codes for CASRTAATQNGYTF.

The chain uses TRBV7-2 and TRBJ2-2, with 14 bases lining up with TRBD2. With V trimmed by 6 bases and J by 9 bases, 12 bases remained unmatched. Germline V CDR1 and CDR2: SGHTA, FQGNSA. This CDR3 spans 17 amino acids. CDR3 DNA: TGTGCCAGCAGGCGTGTACCGGGACTAGCGGGAGAACGGGAGCTGTTTTTT. This codes for CASRRVPGLAGERELFF.

This clone appeared a single time. The chain combines TRBV4-1 with TRBJ2-1; D unclear. Germline CDR1 is MGHRA and CDR2 is YSYEKL. This CDR3 has 14 amino acids. V lost 0 bases and J 8 bases, leaving 11 bases between the germline ends. The CDR3 bases are TGCGCCAGCAGCCAAGATTTTGTCCGGGATGAGCAGTTCTTC. The encoded protein is CASSQDFVRDEQFF.

This chain connects TRBV18 to TRBJ2-3; D unresolved. The CDR3 contains 16 residues. Deletions cut 6 bases from V and 0 bases from J, with 16 bases between. Per germline, CDR1 KGHSH and CDR2 LQKENI. The CDR3 sequence: CASSLGPLGSTDTQYF. CDR3 coding DNA: TGTGCCAGCTCCCTCGGGCCGCTTGGGAGCACAGATACGCAGTATTTT. The entire variable domain, with the rest obtained from reference TRBV18 and TRBJ2-3, is as follows: NAGVMQNPRHLVRRRGQEARLRCSPMKGHSHVYWYRQLPEEGLKFMVYLQKENIIDESGMPKERFSAEFPKEGPSILRIQQVVRGDSAAYFCASSLGPLGSTDTQYFGPGTRLTVL.

The chain is built from TRBV6-1 and TRBJ2-1; 7 bases line up with TRBD1. V trimming: 6 bases; J trimming: 6 bases; junction bases outside the gene matches: 11. This CDR3 has 15 residues. Germline V CDR1 and CDR2: MNHNS, SASEGT. The CDR3 loop reads CASRGGRISSNEQFF. The CDR3, as DNA: TGTGCCAGCAGAGGGGGCCGTATCTCGTCCAATGAGCAGTTCTTC.

V and J are TRBV25-1 and TRBJ1-4, with D hard to call. The CDR3 has 15 amino acids. V shed 2 bases and J shed 7 bases, with 14 bases lying between them. CDR1 MGHDK and CDR2 SYGVNS come from the germline V gene. CDR3 in DNA: TGTGCCAGCAGTGAAGTAACAGAAGGTAGTGAAAAACTGTTTTTT. Protein product: CASSEVTEGSEKLFF. Drawing the rest from reference TRBV25-1 and TRBJ1-4, the complete variable domain is EADIYQTPRYLVIGTGKKITLECSQTMGHDKMYWYQQDPGMELHLIHYSYGVNSTEKGDLSSESTVSRIRTEHFPLTLESARPSHTSQYLCASSEVTEGSEKLFFGSGTQLSVL.

The chain joins TRBV5-1 to TRBJ2-5; 7 bases match TRBD1. This CDR3 region has 15 residues. Germline V gene sequence: CDR1 SGHRS, CDR2 YFSETQ. V was pared by 5 bases and J by 2 bases, with 9 bases of the junction left unmatched. In DNA, the CDR3 is TGCGCCAGCAGGTCCACGGGACAGAGTCAAGAGACCCAGTACTTC. Protein product: CASRSTGQSQETQYF.

Regarding this clone: This same CDR3 is encoded by further DNA sequences in the sample. The chain uses TRBV5-1 and TRBJ2-1; D ambiguous. The V gene's germline CDR1 is SGHRS and CDR2 YFSETQ. CDR3 size: 14 residues. The ends were cut back, 0 bases at V and 6 bases at J, with 10 bases in the middle. CDR3 sequence reads: CASSLEGSGNEQFF. DNA for the CDR3: TGCGCCAGCAGCTTGGAGGGATCGGGCAATGAGCAGTTCTTC.

V usage is TRBV18 and J usage is TRBJ1-1, with 8 positions matching TRBD1. V gave up 3 bases and J gave up 12 bases; unmatched junction bases: 15. CDR1 and CDR2 from the germline V gene are KGHSH and LQKENI. This CDR3 has 15 residues. DNA of the CDR3: TGTGCCAGCTCACCCGCCCCGGGACAGGTGTATATTTCTTTCTTT. This encodes CASSPAPGQVYISFF. The whole variable domain, remainder taken from reference TRBV18 and TRBJ1-1, is NAGVMQNPRHLVRRRGQEARLRCSPMKGHSHVYWYRQLPEEGLKFMVYLQKENIIDESGMPKERFSAEFPKEGPSILRIQQVVRGDSAAYFCASSPAPGQVYISFFGQGTRLTVV.

The rearrangement links TRBV21-1 to TRBJ1-1. TRBV21-1 is tagged as a pseudogene. The CDR3 is 14 residues long. The CDR3 region has the DNA TGTGCCAGCAGCAAAAAGGTTCTGAACACTGAAGCTTTCTTT. This encodes CASSKKVLNTEAFF.

The rearrangement links TRBV2 to TRBJ2-3, with D possibly being TRBD1 or TRBD2 (5 bases each). Germline V lookup: CDR1 SNHLY, CDR2 FYNNEI. Trimming left V 4 bases short and J 6 bases short, with 11 bases between. The CDR3 runs to 13 residues. CDR3 sequence (DNA): TGTGCCAGCAGTGGGGACGGCAAGGATACGCAGTATTTT. Translation: CASSGDGKDTQYF.

V gene TRBV11-2 combines with J gene TRBJ2-1, with D uncertain. The germline V gene has CDR1 SGHAT and CDR2 FQNNGV. The ends were cut back, 5 bases at V and 13 bases at J, with 12 bases in the middle. This CDR3 comprises 11 residues. DNA for the CDR3: TGTGCCAGCAGCCCCTACATAAAACAGTTCTTC. This encodes CASSPYIKQFF.

The rearrangement links TRBV19 to TRBJ1-3, with TRBD1 identical over 7 bases. Looked up from germline, CDR1 is LNHDA and CDR2 is SQIVND (reference sequence). V dropped 3 bases and J dropped 2; count of bases not matched to a gene: 4. This CDR3 has 15 residues. CDR3 bases: TGTGCCAGTAGTATGGACAGGTGGCCTGGAAACACCATATATTTT. Translated: CASSMDRWPGNTIYF.

The V call is TRBV6-5, the J call TRBJ2-7, with D uncertain. CDR3 length: 13 residues. V lost 6 bases to trimming and J lost 0 bases, with 9 bases between them. Germline CDR1 is MNHEY and CDR2 is SVGAGI. The CDR3 here is CASRGDNSYEQYF. The CDR3 DNA reads as TGTGCCAGCAGGGGCGACAACTCCTACGAGCAGTACTTC.

This clone was seen a single time. The rearrangement uses TRBV5-1 and TRBJ2-1, with D possibly being TRBD2 (5 bases). The CDR3 consists of 15 residues. Trimming pared 4 bases from V and 1 base from J, leaving 12 bases between. The V gene's germline CDR1 is SGHRS and CDR2 YFSETQ. The CDR3 bases are TGCGCCAGCAGCCCCAGACTACAATCCTACAATGAGCAGTTCTTC. Translated, it gives CASSPRLQSYNEQFF.